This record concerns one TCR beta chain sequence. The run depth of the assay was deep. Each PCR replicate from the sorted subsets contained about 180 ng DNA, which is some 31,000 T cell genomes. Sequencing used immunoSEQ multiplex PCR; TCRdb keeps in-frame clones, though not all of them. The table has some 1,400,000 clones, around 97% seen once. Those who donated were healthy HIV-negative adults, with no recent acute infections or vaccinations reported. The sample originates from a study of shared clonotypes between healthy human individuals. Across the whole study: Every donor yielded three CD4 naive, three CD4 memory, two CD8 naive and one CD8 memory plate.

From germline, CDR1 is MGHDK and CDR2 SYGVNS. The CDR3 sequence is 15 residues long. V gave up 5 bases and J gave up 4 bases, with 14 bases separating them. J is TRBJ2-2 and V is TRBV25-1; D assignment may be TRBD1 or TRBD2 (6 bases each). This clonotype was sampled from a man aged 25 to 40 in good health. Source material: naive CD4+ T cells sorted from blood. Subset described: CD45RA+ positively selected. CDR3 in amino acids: CASSHPGALTGELFF. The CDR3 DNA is TGTGCCAGCAGTCACCCGGGGGCTCTCACCGGGGAGCTGTTTTTT. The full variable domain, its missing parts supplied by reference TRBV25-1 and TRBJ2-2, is EADIYQTPRYLVIGTGKKITLECSQTMGHDKMYWYQQDPGMELHLIHYSYGVNSTEKGDLSSESTVSRIRTEHFPLTLESARPSHTSQYLCASSHPGALTGELFFGEGSRLTVL.